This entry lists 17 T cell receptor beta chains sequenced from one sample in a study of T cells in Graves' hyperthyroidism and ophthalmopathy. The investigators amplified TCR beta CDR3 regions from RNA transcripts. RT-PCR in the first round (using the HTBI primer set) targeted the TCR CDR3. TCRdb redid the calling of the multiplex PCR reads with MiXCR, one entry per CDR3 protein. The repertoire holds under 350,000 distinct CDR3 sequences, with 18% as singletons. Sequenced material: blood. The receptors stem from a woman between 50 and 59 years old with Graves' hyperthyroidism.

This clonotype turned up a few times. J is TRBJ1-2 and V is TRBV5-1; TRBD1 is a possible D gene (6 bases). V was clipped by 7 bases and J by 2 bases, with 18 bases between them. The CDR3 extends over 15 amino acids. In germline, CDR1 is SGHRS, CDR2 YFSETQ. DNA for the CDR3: TGCGCCAGCTCCGGTGGGGACATCGGAAACTATGGCTACACCTTC. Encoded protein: CASSGGDIGNYGYTF. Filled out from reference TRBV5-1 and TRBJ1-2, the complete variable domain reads KAGVTQTPRYLIKTRGQQVTLSCSPISGHRSVSWYQQTPGQGLQFLFEYFSETQRNKGNFPGRFSGRQFSNSRSEMNVSTLELGDSALYLCASSGGDIGNYGYTFGSGTRLTVV.

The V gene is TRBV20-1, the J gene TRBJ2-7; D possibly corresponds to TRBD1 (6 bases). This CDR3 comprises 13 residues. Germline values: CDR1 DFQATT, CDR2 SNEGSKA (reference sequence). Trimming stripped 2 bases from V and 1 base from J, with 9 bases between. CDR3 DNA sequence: TGCAGTGCTAGACCCGACAGGTCCTACGAGCAGTACTTC. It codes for CSARPDRSYEQYF.

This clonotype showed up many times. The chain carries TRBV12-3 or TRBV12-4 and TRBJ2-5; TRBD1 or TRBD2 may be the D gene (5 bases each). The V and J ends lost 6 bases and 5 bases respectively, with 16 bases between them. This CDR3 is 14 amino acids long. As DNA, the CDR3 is TGTGCCAGCAGGACAGTGGGGGATCTGGAGACCCAGTACTTC. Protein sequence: CASRTVGDLETQYF.

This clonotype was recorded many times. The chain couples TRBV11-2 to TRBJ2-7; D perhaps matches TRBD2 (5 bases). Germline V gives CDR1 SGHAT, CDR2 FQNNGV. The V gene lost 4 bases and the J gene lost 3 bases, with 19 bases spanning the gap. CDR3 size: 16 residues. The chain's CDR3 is CASSSESGIPLYEQYF. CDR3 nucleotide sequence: TGTGCCAGCAGCTCCGAGTCCGGGATCCCCCTCTACGAGCAGTACTTC.

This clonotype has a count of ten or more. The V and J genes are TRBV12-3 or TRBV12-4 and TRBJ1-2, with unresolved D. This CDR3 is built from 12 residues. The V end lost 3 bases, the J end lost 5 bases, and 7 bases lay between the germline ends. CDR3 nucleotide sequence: TGTGCCAGCAGTTTGGAAGGATATGGCTACACCTTC. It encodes CASSLEGYGYTF.

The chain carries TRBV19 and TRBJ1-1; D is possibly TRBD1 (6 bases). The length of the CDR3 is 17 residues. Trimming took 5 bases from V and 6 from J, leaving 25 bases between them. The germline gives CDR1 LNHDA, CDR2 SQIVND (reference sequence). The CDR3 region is CASSPRTEAFLVSEAFF. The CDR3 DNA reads TGTGCCAGTAGTCCACGGACAGAAGCCTTTCTTGTTTCTGAAGCTTTCTTT.

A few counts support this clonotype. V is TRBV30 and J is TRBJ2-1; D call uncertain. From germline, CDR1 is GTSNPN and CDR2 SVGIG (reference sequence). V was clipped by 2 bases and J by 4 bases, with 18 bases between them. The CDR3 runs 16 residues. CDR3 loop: CAWSTTPRSIYNEQFF. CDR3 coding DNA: TGTGCCTGGAGTACCACCCCTCGGAGTATTTACAATGAGCAGTTCTTC.

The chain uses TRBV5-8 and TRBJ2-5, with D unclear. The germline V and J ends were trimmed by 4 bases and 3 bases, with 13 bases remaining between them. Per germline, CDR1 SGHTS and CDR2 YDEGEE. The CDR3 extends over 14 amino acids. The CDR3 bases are TGTGCCAGCAGCCCCGAGACACTCGAAGAGACCCAGTACTTC. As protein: CASSPETLEETQYF.

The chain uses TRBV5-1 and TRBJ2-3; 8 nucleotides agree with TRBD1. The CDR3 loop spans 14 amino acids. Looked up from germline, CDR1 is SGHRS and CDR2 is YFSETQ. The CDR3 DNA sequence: TGCGCAAGCGGAGCAGGGGGCGCGACAGATACGCAGTATTTT. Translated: CASGAGGATDTQYF.

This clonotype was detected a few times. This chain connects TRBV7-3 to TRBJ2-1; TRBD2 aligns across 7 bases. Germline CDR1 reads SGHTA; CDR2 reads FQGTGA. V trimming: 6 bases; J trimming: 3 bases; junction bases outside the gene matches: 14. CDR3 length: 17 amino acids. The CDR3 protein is CASSPFGAGVGYNEQFF. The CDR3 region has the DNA TGTGCCAGCAGTCCCTTCGGTGCGGGGGTTGGCTACAATGAGCAGTTCTTC.

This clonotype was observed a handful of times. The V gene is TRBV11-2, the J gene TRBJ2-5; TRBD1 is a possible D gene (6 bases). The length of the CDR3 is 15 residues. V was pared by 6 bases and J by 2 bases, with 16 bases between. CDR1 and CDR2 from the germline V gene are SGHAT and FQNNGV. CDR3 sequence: CASRNLRGTQETQYF. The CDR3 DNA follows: TGTGCCAGCAGAAACCTCAGGGGAACTCAAGAGACCCAGTACTTC.

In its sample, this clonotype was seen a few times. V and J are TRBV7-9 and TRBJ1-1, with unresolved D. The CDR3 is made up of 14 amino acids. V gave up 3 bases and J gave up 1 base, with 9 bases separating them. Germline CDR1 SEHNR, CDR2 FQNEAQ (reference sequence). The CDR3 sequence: CASSFPMKNTEAFF. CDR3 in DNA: TGTGCCAGCAGCTTCCCGATGAAGAACACTGAAGCTTTCTTT.

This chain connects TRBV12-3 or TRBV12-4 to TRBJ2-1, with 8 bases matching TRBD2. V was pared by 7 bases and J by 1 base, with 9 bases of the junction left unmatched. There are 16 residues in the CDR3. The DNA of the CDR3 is TGTGCCAGCATCGAAACTGGGACTAGTTCCTACAATGAGCAGTTCTTC. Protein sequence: CASIETGTSSYNEQFF.

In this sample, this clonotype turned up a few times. The CDR3, as DNA: TGTGCCAGCAGCTTGGCGCAGGGACGATACACAGATACGCAGTATTTT. This gives the protein CASSLAQGRYTDTQYF. The J gene is TRBJ2-3, the V gene TRBV5-4; D is perhaps TRBD1 or TRBD2 (5 bases each). Per germline, CDR1 SGHNT and CDR2 YYREEE (reference sequence). The germline V and J ends were trimmed by 0 bases and 2 bases, with 13 bases remaining between them. CDR3 size: 16 residues.

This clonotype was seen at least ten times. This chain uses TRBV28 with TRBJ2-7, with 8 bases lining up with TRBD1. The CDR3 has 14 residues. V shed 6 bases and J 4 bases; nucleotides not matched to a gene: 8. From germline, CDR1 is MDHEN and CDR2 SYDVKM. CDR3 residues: CASRTGQAGYEQYF. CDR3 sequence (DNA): TGTGCCAGCAGGACGGGACAGGCGGGTTACGAGCAGTACTTC. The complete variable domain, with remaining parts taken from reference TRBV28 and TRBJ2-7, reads DVKVTQSSRYLVKRTGEKVFLECVQDMDHENMFWYRQDPGLGLRLIYFSYDVKMKEKGDIPEGYSVSREKKERFSLILESASTNQTSMYLCASRTGQAGYEQYFGPGTRLTVT.

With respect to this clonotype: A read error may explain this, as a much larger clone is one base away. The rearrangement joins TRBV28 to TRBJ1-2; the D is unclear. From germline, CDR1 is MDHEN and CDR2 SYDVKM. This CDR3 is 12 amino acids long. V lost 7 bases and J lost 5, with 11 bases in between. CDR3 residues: CASNSRWYGYTF. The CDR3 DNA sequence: TGTGCCAGCAATTCCCGGTGGTATGGCTACACCTTC.

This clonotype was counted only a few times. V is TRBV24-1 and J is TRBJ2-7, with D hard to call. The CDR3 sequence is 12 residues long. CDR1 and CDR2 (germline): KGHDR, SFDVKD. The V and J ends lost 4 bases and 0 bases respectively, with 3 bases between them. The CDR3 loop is CATSENSYEQYF. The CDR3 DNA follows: TGTGCCACCAGTGAAAACTCCTACGAGCAGTACTTC.